Each of the 31 T cell receptor beta chains below was sequenced from the same sample in a study of blood T cell repertoires in COVID-19. This table comes from immunoSEQ multiplex PCR, and its TCRdb copy is limited to in-frame clones, with some not included. The table includes roughly 99,000 clones, 88% detected once. Material for sequencing was peripheral blood. The receptor source for this set is a man aged 45 to 65 with active or convalescent COVID-19.

The chain is built from TRBV10-1 and TRBJ2-1, with D possibly TRBD2 on 5 matching bases. Germline V gene lookup returns CDR1 WNHNN and CDR2 SYGVQD (reference sequence). The V gene lost 6 bases and the J gene lost 5 bases, with 14 bases spanning the gap. CDR3 length: 14 amino acids. As DNA, the CDR3 is TGCGCCAGCAGCCCCCGACTATTGGACAATGAGCAGTTCTTC. Amino acid sequence: CASSPRLLDNEQFF.

This clone has a single count. The chain couples TRBV5-4 to TRBJ2-3; 8 nucleotides match TRBD1. The CDR3 runs 15 residues. V was pared by 4 bases and J by 6 bases, with 10 bases of the junction left unmatched. The germline V gene encodes CDR1 SGHNT and CDR2 YYREEE (reference sequence). CDR3 in amino acids: CASSLPDRAQDTQYF. The CDR3 coding sequence is TGTGCCAGCAGCCTCCCGGACAGGGCCCAGGATACGCAGTATTTT. The variable domain in full, completed from reference TRBV5-4 and TRBJ2-3, reads ETGVTQSPTHLIKTRGQQVTLRCSSQSGHNTVSWYQQALGQGPQFIFQYYREEENGRGNFPPRFSGLQFPNYSSELNVNALELDDSALYLCASSLPDRAQDTQYFGPGTRLTVL.

The chain has TRBV7-2 and TRBJ2-7; TRBD2 agrees at 12 bases. The J segment lost 3 bases and the V segment lost 3 bases, leaving 9 bases of the junction unmatched. Germline V lookup: CDR1 SGHTA, CDR2 FQGNSA. This CDR3 spans 17 amino acids. The CDR3 spells CASSFSLAGGIGYEQYF. CDR3 DNA sequence: TGTGCCAGCAGCTTTAGCCTAGCGGGAGGGATAGGCTACGAGCAGTACTTC.

The chain is built from TRBV9 and TRBJ2-7; 10 bases match TRBD2. Trimming cost V 3 bases and J 1 base; bases outside gene matches: 7. CDR1 and CDR2 from the germline V gene are SGDLS and YYNGEE. The CDR3 consists of 16 residues. CDR3 amino acids: CASSAGTSAYSYEQYF. CDR3 nucleotide sequence: TGTGCCAGCAGCGCCGGGACTAGCGCCTATTCCTACGAGCAGTACTTC.

The chain combines TRBV24-1 with TRBJ2-7, with TRBD2 matching 13 bases. The CDR3 is made up of 21 amino acids. Trimming at V came to 0 bases and at J to 2 bases, leaving 15 bases not matched to a gene. Germline-derived CDR1 and CDR2 are KGHDR and SFDVKD. CDR3 region: CATSDLDGLAGACRGAYEQYF. The CDR3 nucleotides read TGTGCCACCAGTGATTTGGACGGACTAGCGGGAGCCTGCAGAGGAGCCTACGAGCAGTACTTC.

The J gene is TRBJ2-7, the V gene TRBV3-1 (or the pseudogene TRBV3-2); D possibly corresponds to TRBD1 (6 bases). The CDR3 runs 15 residues. In germline, CDR1 is LGHDT, CDR2 YNNKEL (reference sequence). V was clipped by 4 bases and J by 0 bases, with 13 bases between them. The CDR3 region is CASSPHLDSSYEQYF. In DNA, the CDR3 is TGTGCCAGCAGCCCCCACCTGGACAGCTCCTACGAGCAGTACTTC.

V usage is TRBV7-8 and J usage is TRBJ2-7, with a possible D match to TRBD2 (5 bases). Between the trimmed V and J ends, which lost 1 base and 3 bases, there was a span of 7 bases. CDR1 and CDR2 from the germline V gene are SGHVS and FQNEAQ. The CDR3 length is 13 residues. DNA of the CDR3: TGTGCCAGCAGCTTAGAGCGGAACTACGAGCAGTACTTC. Protein product: CASSLERNYEQYF.

This chain uses TRBV19 with TRBJ1-5, with D unclear. CDR1 and CDR2 from the germline V gene are LNHDA and SQIVND (reference sequence). Trimming removed 3 bases at V and 0 bases at J, with 6 bases between. The CDR3 contains 14 residues. The CDR3 coding sequence is TGTGCCAGTAGTATGGCCTCTAGCAATCAGCCCCAGCATTTT. It is translated as CASSMASSNQPQHF.

This rearrangement joins TRBV21-1 to TRBJ2-1; the table's D call of TRBD1 was not tested on the DNA. TRBV21-1 is noted as a pseudogene. The CDR3 totals 15 residues. CDR3 sequence (DNA): TGTGCCAGCAGCAAGGGGACAGCGATTTACAATGAGCAGTTCTTC. It codes for CASSKGTAIYNEQFF.

This clone was observed once. The chain has TRBV4-3 and TRBJ2-1; maybe TRBD1 (6 bases). V lost 4 bases and J lost 9, with 16 bases in between. The CDR3 contains 14 residues. The germline gives CDR1 LGHNA, CDR2 YSLEER. CDR3 nucleotides: TGCGCCAGCAGCCCAGTGGGGGCGGAAGGTGAGCAGTTCTTC. It yields the protein CASSPVGAEGEQFF.

V usage is TRBV7-9 and J usage is TRBJ1-6; possibly TRBD1 for D (5 bases). The CDR3 runs 15 residues. The germline V gene encodes CDR1 SEHNR and CDR2 FQNEAQ (reference sequence). The ends were cut back, 5 bases at V and 6 bases at J, with 14 bases in the middle. Here the CDR3 reads CASSPGTGGNSPLHF. Here the CDR3 DNA reads TGTGCCAGCAGCCCCGGGACCGGGGGTAATTCACCCCTCCACTTT.

This chain connects TRBV4-3 to TRBJ2-7; a possible D gene is TRBD1 (5 bases). The length of the CDR3 is 15 residues. Between the trimmed V and J ends, which lost 2 bases and 3 bases, there was a span of 14 bases. Germline CDR1 LGHNA, CDR2 YSLEER. The DNA of the CDR3 is TGCGCCAGCAGCCAAAAGGGGTTGAGGAACTACGAGCAGTACTTC. This encodes CASSQKGLRNYEQYF.

The gene calls are TRBV18 and TRBJ2-3; weak D call: TRBD2 (6 bases). V dropped 6 bases and J dropped 0 bases, with 16 bases sitting between them. The germline gives CDR1 KGHSH, CDR2 LQKENI. The CDR3 runs 16 residues. The CDR3 here is CASSLNPGTSTDTQYF. The CDR3 bases are TGTGCCAGCTCGCTCAACCCCGGGACTAGCACAGATACGCAGTATTTT.

Written as DNA, the CDR3 is TGTGCCAGCAGTTTGGGTCGACGGAGGCGCGGTAGCTCCTACAATGAGCAGTTCTTC. This codes for CASSLGRRRRGSSYNEQFF. The gene calls are TRBV28 and TRBJ2-1; D may be TRBD2 (5 bases). The CDR3 sequence is 19 residues long. Germline loops: CDR1 MDHEN, CDR2 SYDVKM. V lost 3 bases and J 0 bases, leaving 21 bases between the germline ends.

The rearrangement joins TRBV7-9 to TRBJ1-2, with 7 bases matching TRBD1. Germline assignment: CDR1 SEHNR and CDR2 FQNEAQ (reference sequence). V lost 4 bases and J lost 4; bases outside the gene matches: 3. This CDR3 spans 13 amino acids. The CDR3 protein is CASSWDRGYGYTF. The CDR3, as DNA: TGTGCCAGCAGCTGGGACAGAGGCTATGGCTACACCTTC.

The V gene is TRBV19, the J gene TRBJ1-2, with 7 bases that match TRBD1. Losses at the gene ends were 7 bases for V and 8 bases for J; bases not matched to a gene: 13. Germline values: CDR1 LNHDA, CDR2 SQIVND (reference sequence). CDR3 length: 14 amino acids. This CDR3 reads CASTHILDRDGYTF. Written as DNA, the CDR3 is TGTGCCAGTACTCACATCCTTGACAGGGACGGCTACACCTTC.

The chain carries TRBV7-9 and TRBJ2-7; a weak D match, TRBD1 (6 bases). Deletions cut 5 bases from V and 2 bases from J, with 16 bases between. CDR1 is SEHNR, CDR2 FQNEAQ, per germline (reference sequence). This CDR3 spans 15 amino acids. The CDR3 sequence is CASSQPRGDTYEQYF. As DNA, the CDR3 is TGTGCCAGCAGCCAACCCAGGGGAGACACCTACGAGCAGTACTTC.

This clone was found once. The genes are TRBV5-1 and TRBJ2-5, with 7 positions matching TRBD1. The CDR3 covers 14 residues. J lost 1 base, V lost 4 bases, and 4 bases had no gene match. Germline-derived CDR1 and CDR2 are SGHRS and YFSETQ. The CDR3 nucleotides read TGCGCCAGCAGCATTACAGGGGCCCAAGAGACCCAGTACTTC. Encoded protein: CASSITGAQETQYF.

The chain recombines TRBV28 with TRBJ2-3; 9 bases align to TRBD2. The CDR3 extends over 17 amino acids. Looked up from germline, CDR1 is MDHEN and CDR2 is SYDVKM. The trim removed 3 bases at V and 6 bases at J, leaving 13 bases unmatched. The DNA for the CDR3 is TGTGCCAGCAGTTTCACGGCCGTAGCGGGGGAGGGTGATACGCAGTATTTT. Its translation is CASSFTAVAGEGDTQYF.

The rearrangement joins TRBV5-5 to TRBJ2-7; 9 bases fit TRBD2. The J segment lost 4 bases and the V segment lost 0 bases, leaving 8 bases of the junction unmatched. The CDR3 is made up of 16 amino acids. Germline assignment: CDR1 SGHKS and CDR2 YYEKEE (reference sequence). CDR3 nucleotide sequence: TGTGCCAGCAGCTTGGATTTGGGGACTAGCCAATACGAGCAGTACTTC. Amino acid sequence: CASSLDLGTSQYEQYF.

The chain has TRBV11-2 and TRBJ2-1; no clear D. CDR1 and CDR2 from the germline V gene are SGHAT and FQNNGV. The CDR3 length is 17 residues. Trimming left V 5 bases short and J 0 bases short, with 17 bases between. The CDR3 sequence is CASSARRLRSSYNEQFF. CDR3 bases: TGTGCCAGCAGCGCCAGACGACTGCGAAGCTCCTACAATGAGCAGTTCTTC.

The chain has TRBV5-5 and TRBJ1-2, with TRBD1 identical over 12 bases. Unmatched junction bases numbered 12, after V lost 4 bases and J lost 5 bases. The length of the CDR3 is 17 residues. Germline values: CDR1 SGHKS, CDR2 YYEKEE (reference sequence). CDR3 in amino acids: CASSPGPGQGAGYGYTF. Written as DNA, the CDR3 is TGTGCCAGCAGCCCGGGCCCGGGACAGGGGGCGGGTTATGGCTACACCTTC.

The chain uses TRBV28 and TRBJ2-7, with D tentatively TRBD1 (6 bases). V was cut by 7 bases and J by 6 bases, with 16 bases left in between. This CDR3 is built from 13 residues. Germline lookup yields CDR1 MDHEN and CDR2 SYDVKM. As DNA, the CDR3 is TGTGCCAGCAACGTTCAGGGGAAAAGCGAGCAGTACTTC. It encodes CASNVQGKSEQYF.

J is TRBJ2-7 and V is TRBV5-1; a weak D match, TRBD2 (6 bases). With 5 bases removed from V and 2 bases from J, the gap between germline ends came to 8 bases. CDR1 SGHRS and CDR2 YFSETQ come from the germline V gene. The CDR3 loop spans 12 amino acids. The DNA for the CDR3 is TGCGCCAGCAGTACGGGAGCCTACGAGCAGTACTTC. Encoded protein: CASSTGAYEQYF.

This rearrangement joins TRBV4-3 to TRBJ2-3, with 10 positions matching TRBD1. The V and J ends lost 4 bases and 3 bases, in that order; junction bases with no gene match: 7. CDR3 length equals 16 residues. The germline V gene encodes CDR1 LGHNA and CDR2 YSLEER. Here the CDR3 DNA reads TGCGCCAGCAGCCGAATGCCGGGACAGGGGACAGATACGCAGTATTTT. Its protein product is CASSRMPGQGTDTQYF.

This clone was seen more than once but under ten times. The chain employs TRBV18 and TRBJ1-1, with 7 positions matching TRBD1. CDR3 size: 12 residues. Per the germline V gene, CDR1 is KGHSH and CDR2 is LQKENI. The trim removed 5 bases at V and 7 bases at J, leaving 4 bases unmatched. The CDR3 nucleotides read TGTGCCAGCTCAAAGCAGGGGGGTGAAGCTTTCTTT. The encoded protein is CASSKQGGEAFF.

J is TRBJ2-5 and V is TRBV5-1; a possible D gene is TRBD1 (5 bases). The CDR3 totals 15 residues. Germline V lookup: CDR1 SGHRS, CDR2 YFSETQ. The V end was cut by 4 bases, the J end by 1 base, with 14 bases between. The chain's CDR3 is CASSPPLGPQETQYF. The CDR3 DNA reads TGCGCCAGCAGCCCACCCCTGGGGCCCCAAGAGACCCAGTACTTC.

The chain uses TRBV28 and TRBJ2-5, with D possibly TRBD1 on 5 matching bases. Germline-derived CDR1 and CDR2 are MDHEN and SYDVKM. Trimming removed 6 bases at V and 3 bases at J, with 17 bases between. This CDR3 has 15 residues. CDR3 DNA: TGTGCCAGCAGCAGACCCCACTCAGGGAAAGAGACCCAGTACTTC. Translating it yields CASSRPHSGKETQYF.

The chain uses TRBV30 and TRBJ1-3, with 7 bases lining up with TRBD1. Losses at the gene ends were 4 bases for V and 0 bases for J; bases not matched to a gene: 6. The CDR3 contains 15 residues. Germline V gene lookup returns CDR1 GTSNPN and CDR2 SVGIG (reference sequence). The DNA for the CDR3 is TGTGCCTGGACCTTGGGACAGATCTCTGGAAACACCATATATTTT. Amino acid sequence: CAWTLGQISGNTIYF. The complete variable domain, with remaining parts taken from reference TRBV30 and TRBJ1-3, reads SQTIHQWPATLVQPVGSPLSLECTVEGTSNPNLYWYRQAAGRGLQLLFYSVGIGQISSEVPQNLSASRPQDRQFILSSKKLLLSDSGFYLCAWTLGQISGNTIYFGEGSWLTVV.

This CDR3 reads CASLRGTGATYEQYF. The CDR3 DNA reads as TGCGCCAGTTTGCGCGGGACAGGGGCCACCTACGAGCAGTACTTC. V usage is TRBV4-3 and J usage is TRBJ2-7; 10 bases fit TRBD1. V shed 9 bases and J 2 bases; nucleotides not matched to a gene: 10. The germline CDR1 and CDR2 sequences are LGHNA and YSLEER. This CDR3 contains 15 residues.

CDR3 in DNA: TGCGCCAGCAGCCATCCACCGGCGGAATTAGATTACAATGAGCAGTTCTTC. Translation: CASSHPPAELDYNEQFF. The chain carries TRBV4-1 and TRBJ2-1, with D unresolved. Germline CDR1 reads MGHRA; CDR2 reads YSYEKL. V was cut by 3 bases and J by 4 bases, with 19 bases left in between. The CDR3 covers 17 residues.